This T cell receptor beta chain was profiled in a study of shared clonotypes between healthy human individuals. V dropped 4 bases and J dropped 3 bases, with 13 bases sitting between them. This CDR3 comprises 14 residues. The germline V gene encodes CDR1 SGHDT and CDR2 YYEEEE. TCRdb keeps only in-frame clones here, not all; method: immunoSEQ multiplex PCR. Of some 2 million clones listed, 85% to 95% are singletons. This clonotype was sampled from a man between 18 and 35 years old in good health. V and J are TRBV5-6 and TRBJ1-2; D is ambiguous. Sequencing was done on a sample of naive CD4+ T cells sorted from blood. The subset: CD45RA+ positively selected. The CDR3 bases are TGTGCCAGCAGCCCGGACGGACGTGACTATGGCTACACCTTC. It specifies CASSPDGRDYGYTF.